Described below is a single T cell receptor (beta chain) sequence and its context. Profiled with immunoSEQ multiplex PCR; TCRdb holds only in-frame clones, not every one. The data show 1.4 million to 1.5 million clones, with around 95% seen just once and about 1% held by the top ten. These data come from a study of shared clonotypes between healthy human individuals. Germline CDR1 is SEHNR and CDR2 is FQNEAQ (reference sequence). Germline trimming cut 2 bases from V and 7 bases from J; bases unmatched to any gene: 5. The CDR3 runs 14 residues. Sequenced material: naive CD4+ T cells sorted from blood. Subset specified: CD45RA+ positively selected. V and J are TRBV7-9 and TRBJ2-1, with 7 positions matching TRBD1. The TCR comes from a man younger than 45 in good health. The CDR3 spells CASSLRQGWNEQFF. Written as DNA, the CDR3 is TGTGCCAGCAGCTTACGACAGGGATGGAATGAGCAGTTCTTC.